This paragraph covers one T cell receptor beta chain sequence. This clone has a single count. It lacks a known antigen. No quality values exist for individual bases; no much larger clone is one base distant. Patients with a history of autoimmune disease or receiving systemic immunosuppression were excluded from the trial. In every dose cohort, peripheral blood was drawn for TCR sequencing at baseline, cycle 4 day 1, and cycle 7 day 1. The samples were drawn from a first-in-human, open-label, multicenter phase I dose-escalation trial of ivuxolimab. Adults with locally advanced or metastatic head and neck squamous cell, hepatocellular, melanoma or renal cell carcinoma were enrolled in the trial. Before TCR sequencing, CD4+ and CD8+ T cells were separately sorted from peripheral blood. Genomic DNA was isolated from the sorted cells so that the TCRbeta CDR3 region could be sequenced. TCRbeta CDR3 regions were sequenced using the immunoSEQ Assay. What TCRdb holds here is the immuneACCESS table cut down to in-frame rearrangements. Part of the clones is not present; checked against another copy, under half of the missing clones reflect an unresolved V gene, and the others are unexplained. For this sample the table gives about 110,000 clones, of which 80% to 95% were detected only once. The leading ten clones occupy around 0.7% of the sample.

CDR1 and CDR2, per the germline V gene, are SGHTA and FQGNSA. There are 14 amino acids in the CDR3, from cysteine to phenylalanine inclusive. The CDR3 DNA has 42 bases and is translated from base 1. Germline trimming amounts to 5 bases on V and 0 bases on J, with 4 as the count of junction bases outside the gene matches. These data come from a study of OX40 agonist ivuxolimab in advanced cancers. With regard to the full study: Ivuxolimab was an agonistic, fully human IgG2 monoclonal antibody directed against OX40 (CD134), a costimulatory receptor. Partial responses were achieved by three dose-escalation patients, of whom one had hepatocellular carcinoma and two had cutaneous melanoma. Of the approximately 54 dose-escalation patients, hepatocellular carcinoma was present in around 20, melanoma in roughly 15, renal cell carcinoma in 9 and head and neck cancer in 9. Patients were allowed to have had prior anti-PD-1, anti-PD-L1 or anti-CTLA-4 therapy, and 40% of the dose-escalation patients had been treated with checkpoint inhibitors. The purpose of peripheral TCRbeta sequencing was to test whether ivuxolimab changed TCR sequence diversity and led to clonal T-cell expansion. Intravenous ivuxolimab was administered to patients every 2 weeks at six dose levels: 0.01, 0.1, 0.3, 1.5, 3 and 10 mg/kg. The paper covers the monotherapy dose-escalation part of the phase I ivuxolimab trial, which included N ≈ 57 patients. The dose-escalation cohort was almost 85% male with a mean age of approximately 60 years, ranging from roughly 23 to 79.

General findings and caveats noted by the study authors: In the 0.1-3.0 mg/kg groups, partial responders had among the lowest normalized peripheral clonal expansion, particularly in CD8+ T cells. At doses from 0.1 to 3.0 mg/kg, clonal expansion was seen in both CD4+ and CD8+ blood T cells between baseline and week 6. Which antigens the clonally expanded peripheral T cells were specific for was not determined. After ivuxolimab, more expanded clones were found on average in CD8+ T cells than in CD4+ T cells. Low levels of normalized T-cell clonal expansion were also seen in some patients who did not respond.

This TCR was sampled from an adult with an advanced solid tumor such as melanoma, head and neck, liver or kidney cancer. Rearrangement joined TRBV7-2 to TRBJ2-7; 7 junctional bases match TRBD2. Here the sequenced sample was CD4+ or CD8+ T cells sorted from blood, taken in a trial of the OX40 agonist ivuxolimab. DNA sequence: TGTGCCAGCAGCCCTGGCGGGAGCTCCTACGAGCAGTACTTC. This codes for CASSPGGSSYEQYF.